A single count supports the clone carrying this T cell receptor beta chain. Its antigen is still unknown. 60 Vbeta and 13 Jbeta primers were used in PCR. In the original workflow: An analysis performed later counted roughly 79 million unique TCR beta chains (around 11 million of them shared). The data were produced by immunoSEQ multiplex PCR, yet TCRdb's version contains in-frame clones alone and is incomplete. For V, J and clone size, that table is used; D and trimming come from the DNA. The top ten hold more than 1.2% of the sample, which has roughly 140,000 clones, 75% seen once. Trimming removed 4 bases from V and 8 bases from J, with 21 bases in between. The CDR3 totals 16 residues. The germline V gene has CDR1 SGHRS and CDR2 YFSETQ. This entry comes from a study of cytomegalovirus exposure and HLA in healthy donors. For the study at large: Previous work identified some 120 million unique TCR beta sequences from about 179 million T cells.

The study, taken as a whole, reports: Rarity marked most TCR sequences, yet some public TCRs occurred in many donors. Indistinguishability led to the exclusion of some V segments, TRBV6-2 and TRBV6-3 included.

The receptor's source is a man in his late teens or twenties in good health and CMV-seronegative. Sequencing input: PBMCs. V is TRBV5-1 and J is TRBJ1-4, with D tentatively TRBD1 (5 bases). As DNA, the CDR3 is TGCGCCAGCAGCCCTGGAGGGCGGCAGGGAGAGGAAAAACTGTTTTTT. This encodes CASSPGGRQGEEKLFF.